Sequencing of this T cell receptor (beta chain) was carried out in a study of T cell responses to AZD1222 COVID-19 vaccine. CDR3 length: 14 amino acids. V shed 4 bases, J shed 5 bases, and the junction held 8 bases outside the gene matches. Looked up from germline, CDR1 is SGHRS and CDR2 is YFSETQ. Study results and caveats: Mapped onto spike, vaccine-associated CD4 TCRs spanned it and were dominant at 160-218 and 743-854. The study reported that nearly half of spike-specific TCRs target unmutated variant regions. Researchers took repertoire samples only after the peak T cell response had come. Most donors were white British, females outnumbered males, and clonal diversity was possibly underestimated.

As to this clone: What it binds is not known. Other DNA sequences of this sample code for an identical CDR3.

Sequencing used immunoSEQ multiplex PCR; TCRdb keeps in-frame clones, though not all of them. The sample yields 150,000 to 200,000 clones, about 93% seen once. The specimen was peripheral blood, collected 28 days after the second dose of the MenACWY control vaccine. The chain links TRBV5-1 to TRBJ2-7, with 8 bases matching TRBD1. The origin of this receptor is an adult who received the MenACWY meningococcal vaccine as a control. CDR3 region: CASSLGQGANEQYF. CDR3 sequence (DNA): TGCGCCAGCAGCCTTGGACAGGGAGCTAACGAGCAGTACTTC.